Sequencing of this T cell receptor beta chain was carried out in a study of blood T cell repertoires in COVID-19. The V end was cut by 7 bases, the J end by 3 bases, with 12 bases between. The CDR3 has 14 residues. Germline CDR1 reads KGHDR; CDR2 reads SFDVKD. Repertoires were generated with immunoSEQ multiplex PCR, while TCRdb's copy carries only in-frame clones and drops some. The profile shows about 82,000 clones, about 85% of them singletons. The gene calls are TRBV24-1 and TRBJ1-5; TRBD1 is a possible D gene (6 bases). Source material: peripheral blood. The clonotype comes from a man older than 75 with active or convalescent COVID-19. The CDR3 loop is CATSRGQNNQPQHF. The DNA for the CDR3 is TGTGCCACCAGCAGAGGACAGAACAATCAGCCCCAGCATTTT.